Listed below are T cell receptor beta chains from one sample, sequenced in a study of early T cells in non-severe SARS-CoV-2 infection. TCRdb recomputed calls from the 5' RACE reads with MiXCR, one row per CDR3 protein. Of around 60,000 distinct CDR3 sequences listed, about an eighth were seen once; the top ten hold around 4.5%. The sample taken for sequencing was whole blood. These receptors were taken from an adult who was a healthcare worker with PCR-confirmed SARS-CoV-2 infection or an uninfected control (not recorded which). Both conserved end residues are part of each CDR3. Fields, in order: D gene, clone size, J gene, V gene, CDR3 protein, CDR3 DNA. A D gene is named only where the DNA matches it firmly. Expanded clones get a size class; other rows say once, few or many, or leave the size out.

d_call: .
clone_size: .
j_call: TRBJ1-1
v_call: TRBV7-8
cdr3_aa: CASSTPLSGVAFF
cdr3_nt: TGTGCCAGCAGCACACCTCTCTCGGGAGTAGCTTTCTTT

d_call: TRBD2
clone_size: .
j_call: TRBJ2-1
v_call: TRBV6-5
cdr3_aa: CASYPAGVSRGEQFF
cdr3_nt: TGTGCCAGCTACCCGGCGGGGGTTAGTAGGGGTGAGCAGTTCTTC

d_call: .
clone_size: many
j_call: TRBJ2-1
v_call: TRBV11-2
cdr3_aa: CASSSLRGSYNEQFF
cdr3_nt: TGTGCCAGCAGCTCCCTGAGGGGCTCCTACAATGAGCAGTTCTTC

d_call: .
clone_size: many
j_call: TRBJ1-2
v_call: TRBV20-1
cdr3_aa: CSARRDNEDYGYTF
cdr3_nt: TGCAGTGCTAGGAGGGACAATGAGGACTATGGCTACACCTTC

d_call: .
clone_size: .
j_call: TRBJ1-1
v_call: TRBV28
cdr3_aa: CASTGNTEAFF
cdr3_nt: TGTGCCTCAACGGGGAACACTGAAGCTTTCTTT

d_call: .
clone_size: .
j_call: TRBJ1-5
v_call: TRBV6-5
cdr3_aa: CASSYSRNQPQHF
cdr3_nt: TGTGCCAGCAGTTACTCCCGCAATCAGCCCCAGCATTTT

d_call: TRBD1
clone_size: .
j_call: TRBJ2-7
v_call: TRBV20-1
cdr3_aa: CSARPRDRLYEQYF
cdr3_nt: TGCAGTGCTAGACCCCGGGACAGACTATACGAGCAGTACTTC

d_call: .
clone_size: .
j_call: TRBJ2-5
v_call: TRBV20-1
cdr3_aa: CSARDPPGQETQCF
cdr3_nt: TGCAGTGCTAGAGACCCGCCCGGGCAAGAGACCCAGTGCTTC

d_call: .
clone_size: .
j_call: TRBJ2-2
v_call: TRBV10-1
cdr3_aa: CASSERRVNTGELFF
cdr3_nt: TGCGCCAGCAGTGAACGGCGGGTGAACACCGGGGAGCTGTTTTTT

d_call: TRBD1
clone_size: many
j_call: TRBJ1-2
v_call: TRBV20-1
cdr3_aa: CSAKTGVDYGYTF
cdr3_nt: TGCAGTGCCAAAACAGGGGTTGACTATGGCTACACCTTC

d_call: TRBD2
clone_size: many
j_call: TRBJ2-7
v_call: TRBV7-2
cdr3_aa: CASSSSLSGGAYEQYF
cdr3_nt: TGTGCCAGCAGCAGTAGCTTGAGCGGGGGGGCGTACGAGCAGTACTTC

d_call: .
clone_size: many
j_call: TRBJ2-1
v_call: TRBV5-1
cdr3_aa: CASSYPDPGNEQFF
cdr3_nt: TGCGCCAGCAGCTACCCCGATCCAGGCAATGAGCAGTTCTTC

d_call: .
clone_size: many
j_call: TRBJ2-4
v_call: TRBV4-3
cdr3_aa: CASSQVFAVGTRRDIQYF
cdr3_nt: TGCGCCAGCAGCCAAGTTTTTGCTGTAGGAACCAGGAGGGACATTCAGTACTTC

d_call: TRBD1
clone_size: .
j_call: TRBJ1-2
v_call: TRBV6-6
cdr3_aa: CASRGGDRRPYYGYTF
cdr3_nt: TGTGCCAGCAGGGGTGGGGACAGGCGCCCTTACTATGGCTACACCTTC

d_call: .
clone_size: few
j_call: TRBJ2-3
v_call: TRBV29-1
cdr3_aa: CSADEGGTDTQYF
cdr3_nt: TGCAGCGCCGATGAGGGGGGGACAGATACGCAGTATTTT

d_call: TRBD1
clone_size: many
j_call: TRBJ2-7
v_call: TRBV3-1
cdr3_aa: CASSHGQGVYEQYF
cdr3_nt: TGTGCCAGCAGCCACGGACAGGGGGTCTACGAGCAGTACTTC

d_call: TRBD1
clone_size: .
j_call: TRBJ2-1
v_call: TRBV12-5
cdr3_aa: CASGIGDRISSSYNEQFF
cdr3_nt: TGTGCTAGTGGTATTGGGGACAGAATTTCGAGCTCCTACAATGAGCAGTTCTTC

d_call: TRBD1
clone_size: .
j_call: TRBJ1-1
v_call: TRBV7-6
cdr3_aa: CASSPWTGEVTEAFF
cdr3_nt: TGTGCCAGCAGCCCGTGGACAGGGGAAGTCACTGAAGCTTTCTTT

d_call: .
clone_size: .
j_call: TRBJ1-1
v_call: TRBV29-1
cdr3_aa: CSAGTGYVTEAFF
cdr3_nt: TGCAGCGCTGGGACGGGGTACGTCACTGAAGCTTTCTTT

d_call: .
clone_size: .
j_call: TRBJ2-7
v_call: TRBV5-4
cdr3_aa: CASSLITGGEQYF
cdr3_nt: TGTGCCAGCAGCTTGATAACAGGCGGCGAGCAGTACTTC

d_call: TRBD1
clone_size: .
j_call: TRBJ1-6
v_call: TRBV20-1
cdr3_aa: CSARDATGAWSPLHF
cdr3_nt: TGCAGTGCTAGAGATGCGACAGGGGCATGGTCACCCCTCCACTTT

d_call: .
clone_size: few
j_call: TRBJ2-3
v_call: TRBV7-2
cdr3_aa: CASSRAGRGTDTQYF
cdr3_nt: TGTGCCAGCAGCCGCGCTGGGCGGGGCACAGATACGCAGTATTTT

d_call: .
clone_size: few
j_call: TRBJ2-7
v_call: TRBV18
cdr3_aa: CASSQDSYEQYF
cdr3_nt: TGTGCCAGCTCACAAGACAGCTACGAGCAGTACTTC

d_call: .
clone_size: many
j_call: TRBJ1-5
v_call: TRBV6-5
cdr3_aa: CASSYRLGGNQPQHF
cdr3_nt: TGTGCCAGCAGTTACCGGCTCGGGGGTAATCAGCCCCAGCATTTT

d_call: .
clone_size: many
j_call: TRBJ2-7
v_call: TRBV5-6
cdr3_aa: CASSPGPSGNYEQYF
cdr3_nt: TGTGCCAGCAGCCCCGGGCCCTCGGGAAACTACGAGCAGTACTTC

d_call: .
clone_size: few
j_call: TRBJ2-5
v_call: TRBV5-4
cdr3_aa: CASSDGGRETQYF
cdr3_nt: TGTGCCAGCAGCGACGGGGGACGAGAGACCCAGTACTTC

d_call: .
clone_size: .
j_call: TRBJ2-3
v_call: TRBV2
cdr3_aa: CASRLERADTQYF
cdr3_nt: TGTGCCAGCAGACTAGAACGCGCAGATACGCAGTATTTT

d_call: TRBD1
clone_size: many
j_call: TRBJ2-5
v_call: TRBV30
cdr3_aa: CAWNPGGRETQYF
cdr3_nt: TGTGCCTGGAACCCAGGGGGCCGGGAGACCCAGTACTTC

d_call: .
clone_size: .
j_call: TRBJ2-1
v_call: TRBV6-1
cdr3_aa: CASTTTMVVWDNEQFF
cdr3_nt: TGTGCCAGCACCACCACCATGGTAGTCTGGGACAATGAGCAGTTCTTC

d_call: .
clone_size: .
j_call: TRBJ1-2
v_call: TRBV20-1
cdr3_aa: CSARDGTMGPNYGYTF
cdr3_nt: TGCAGTGCTAGAGATGGGACTATGGGGCCAAACTATGGCTACACCTTC

d_call: .
clone_size: few
j_call: TRBJ2-5
v_call: TRBV12-3/TRBV12-4
cdr3_aa: CASSFRAYQETQYF
cdr3_nt: TGTGCCAGCAGTTTCAGGGCGTACCAAGAGACCCAGTACTTC

d_call: TRBD2
clone_size: .
j_call: TRBJ2-1
v_call: TRBV20-1
cdr3_aa: CSAGLAGLLSYNEQFF
cdr3_nt: TGCAGTGCCGGACTAGCGGGACTTCTCTCCTACAATGAGCAGTTCTTC

d_call: TRBD1
clone_size: few
j_call: TRBJ1-1
v_call: TRBV4-1
cdr3_aa: CASSHPTGMAIEAFF
cdr3_nt: TGCGCCAGCAGCCATCCGACAGGGATGGCAATTGAAGCTTTCTTT

d_call: TRBD1
clone_size: many
j_call: TRBJ1-4
v_call: TRBV10-1
cdr3_aa: CARSIPGQPTNEKLFF
cdr3_nt: TGCGCCAGAAGTATCCCGGGACAGCCAACTAATGAAAAACTGTTTTTT

d_call: .
clone_size: few
j_call: TRBJ2-7
v_call: TRBV4-3
cdr3_aa: CASSQGLVTAYEQYF
cdr3_nt: TGCGCCAGCAGCCAAGGGCTGGTAACAGCGTACGAGCAGTACTTC

d_call: .
clone_size: many
j_call: TRBJ1-4
v_call: TRBV2
cdr3_aa: CASIRAKSATNEKLFF
cdr3_nt: TGTGCCAGCATTAGGGCGAAATCGGCAACTAATGAAAAACTGTTTTTT

d_call: .
clone_size: .
j_call: TRBJ2-5
v_call: TRBV11-2
cdr3_aa: CASSYPPEQTQYF
cdr3_nt: TGTGCCAGCAGCTATCCCCCGGAACAGACCCAGTACTTC

d_call: TRBD2
clone_size: .
j_call: TRBJ2-7
v_call: TRBV28
cdr3_aa: CASSFLREPYEQYF
cdr3_nt: TGTGCCAGCAGTTTTTTGCGGGAGCCCTACGAGCAGTACTTC

d_call: TRBD1
clone_size: many
j_call: TRBJ1-1
v_call: TRBV7-2
cdr3_aa: CASASGTGSSEAFF
cdr3_nt: TGTGCCAGCGCCTCCGGGACAGGTTCATCTGAAGCTTTCTTT

d_call: TRBD2
clone_size: .
j_call: TRBJ2-7
v_call: TRBV7-9
cdr3_aa: CASSRFGTSGNTYEQYF
cdr3_nt: TGTGCCAGCAGCCGTTTTGGGACTAGCGGAAACACCTACGAGCAGTACTTC

d_call: TRBD1
clone_size: many
j_call: TRBJ1-5
v_call: TRBV28
cdr3_aa: CASRLRRDSLYSNQPQHF
cdr3_nt: TGTGCCAGCAGGCTCCGCCGGGACAGCCTTTATAGCAATCAGCCCCAGCATTTT

d_call: TRBD1
clone_size: .
j_call: TRBJ2-7
v_call: TRBV7-2
cdr3_aa: CASSPWDRGNYEQYF
cdr3_nt: TGTGCCAGCAGCCCCTGGGACAGGGGTAACTACGAGCAGTACTTC

d_call: TRBD2
clone_size: .
j_call: TRBJ2-1
v_call: TRBV10-3
cdr3_aa: CAISESTSQNEQFF
cdr3_nt: TGTGCCATCAGTGAGTCGACTAGCCAGAATGAGCAGTTCTTC

d_call: TRBD1
clone_size: few
j_call: TRBJ1-2
v_call: TRBV12-5
cdr3_aa: CASGRDRGFGYTF
cdr3_nt: TGTGCTAGTGGCCGGGACAGGGGTTTTGGCTACACCTTC

d_call: .
clone_size: many
j_call: TRBJ1-5
v_call: TRBV7-2
cdr3_aa: CASSATFKGQPQHF
cdr3_nt: TGTGCCAGCAGCGCGACTTTCAAGGGTCAGCCCCAGCATTTT

d_call: .
clone_size: many
j_call: TRBJ1-2
v_call: TRBV5-1
cdr3_aa: CASSPPSDAYGYTF
cdr3_nt: TGCGCCAGCAGCCCACCCTCAGATGCCTATGGCTACACCTTC

d_call: .
clone_size: many
j_call: TRBJ2-3
v_call: TRBV6-2/TRBV6-3
cdr3_aa: CASSYVVGDTQYF
cdr3_nt: TGTGCCAGCAGTTACGTGGTCGGAGATACGCAGTATTTT

d_call: .
clone_size: few
j_call: TRBJ2-3
v_call: TRBV6-2/TRBV6-3
cdr3_aa: CASSYGSGDTVTQYF
cdr3_nt: TGTGCCAGCAGTTACGGGTCCGGGGACACGGTAACGCAGTATTTT

d_call: TRBD1
clone_size: many
j_call: TRBJ1-2
v_call: TRBV4-2
cdr3_aa: CASSHVDRGDGYTF
cdr3_nt: TGTGCCAGCAGCCATGTCGACAGGGGGGATGGCTACACCTTC